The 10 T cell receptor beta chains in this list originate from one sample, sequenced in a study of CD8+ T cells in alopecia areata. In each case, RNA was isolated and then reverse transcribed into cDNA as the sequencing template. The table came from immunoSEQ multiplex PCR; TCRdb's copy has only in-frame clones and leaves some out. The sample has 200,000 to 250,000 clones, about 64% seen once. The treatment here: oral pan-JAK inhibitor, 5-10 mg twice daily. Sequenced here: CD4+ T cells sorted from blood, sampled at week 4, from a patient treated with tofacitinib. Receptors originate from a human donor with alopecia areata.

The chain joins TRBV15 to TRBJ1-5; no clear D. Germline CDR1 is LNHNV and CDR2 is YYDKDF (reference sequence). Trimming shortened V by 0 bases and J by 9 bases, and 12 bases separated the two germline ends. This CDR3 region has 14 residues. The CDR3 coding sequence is TGTGCCACCAGCAGAGATAGGATGGGAGCGCCCCAGCATTTT. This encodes CATSRDRMGAPQHF.

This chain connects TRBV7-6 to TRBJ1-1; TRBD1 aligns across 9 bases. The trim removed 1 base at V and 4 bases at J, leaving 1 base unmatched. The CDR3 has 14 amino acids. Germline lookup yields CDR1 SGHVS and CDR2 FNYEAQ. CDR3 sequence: CASSLEDRGTEAFF. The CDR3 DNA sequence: TGTGCCAGCAGCTTAGAGGACAGGGGCACTGAAGCTTTCTTT.

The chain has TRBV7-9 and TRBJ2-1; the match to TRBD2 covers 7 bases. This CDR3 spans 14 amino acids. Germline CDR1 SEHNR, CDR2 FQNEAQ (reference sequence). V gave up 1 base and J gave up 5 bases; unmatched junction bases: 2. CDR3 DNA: TGTGCCAGCAGCTTAGGCGGGGGTAACAATGAGCAGTTCTTC. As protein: CASSLGGGNNEQFF.

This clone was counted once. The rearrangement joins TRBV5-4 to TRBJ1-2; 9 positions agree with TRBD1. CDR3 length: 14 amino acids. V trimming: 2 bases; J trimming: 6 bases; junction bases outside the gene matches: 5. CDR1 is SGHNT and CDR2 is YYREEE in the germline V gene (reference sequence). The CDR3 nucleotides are TGTGCCAGCAGCTTTCCGGGACAGGGCGATGGCTACACCTTC. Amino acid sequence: CASSFPGQGDGYTF.

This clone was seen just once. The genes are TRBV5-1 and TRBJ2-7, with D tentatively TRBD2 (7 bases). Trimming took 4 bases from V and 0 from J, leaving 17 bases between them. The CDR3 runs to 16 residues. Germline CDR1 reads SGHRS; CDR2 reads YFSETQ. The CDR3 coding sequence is TGCGCCAGCAGCACCCTCGGGGGGCCAAGCTCCTACGAGCAGTACTTC. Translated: CASSTLGGPSSYEQYF.

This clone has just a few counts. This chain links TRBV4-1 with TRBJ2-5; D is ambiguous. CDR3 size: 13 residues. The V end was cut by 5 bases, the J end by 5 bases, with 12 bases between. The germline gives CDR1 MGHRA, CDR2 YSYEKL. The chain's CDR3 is CASSGDSSETQYF. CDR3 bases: TGCGCCAGCAGCGGTGACTCGTCGGAGACCCAGTACTTC.

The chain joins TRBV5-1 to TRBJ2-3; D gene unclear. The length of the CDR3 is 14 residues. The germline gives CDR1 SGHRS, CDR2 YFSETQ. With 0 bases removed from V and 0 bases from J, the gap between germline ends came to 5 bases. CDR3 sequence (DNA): TGCGCCAGCAGCTTGGCACTTAGCACAGATACGCAGTATTTT. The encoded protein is CASSLALSTDTQYF.

The CDR3 DNA sequence: TGTGCCAGCAGCCGGCTGGGACAGGGGAACTATGGCTACACCTTC. Its protein product is CASSRLGQGNYGYTF. The chain recombines TRBV9 with TRBJ1-2; 10 bases match TRBD1. Germline values: CDR1 SGDLS, CDR2 YYNGEE. This CDR3 spans 15 amino acids. The V and J ends lost 4 bases and 2 bases, in that order; junction bases with no gene match: 5.

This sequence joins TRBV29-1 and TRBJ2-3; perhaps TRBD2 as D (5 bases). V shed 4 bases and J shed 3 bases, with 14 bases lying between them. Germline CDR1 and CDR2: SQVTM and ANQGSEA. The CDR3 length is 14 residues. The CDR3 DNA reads TGCAGCGTTGGCGTAGGGTCGGGAACAGATACGCAGTATTTT. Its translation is CSVGVGSGTDTQYF.

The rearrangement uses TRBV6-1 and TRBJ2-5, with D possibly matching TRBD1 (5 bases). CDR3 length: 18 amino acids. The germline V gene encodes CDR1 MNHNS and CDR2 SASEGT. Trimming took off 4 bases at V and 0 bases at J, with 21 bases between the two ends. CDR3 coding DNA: TGTGCCAGCAGTGCCGGGTCCCAAAAGGGGCCGTACCAAGAGACCCAGTACTTC. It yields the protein CASSAGSQKGPYQETQYF.